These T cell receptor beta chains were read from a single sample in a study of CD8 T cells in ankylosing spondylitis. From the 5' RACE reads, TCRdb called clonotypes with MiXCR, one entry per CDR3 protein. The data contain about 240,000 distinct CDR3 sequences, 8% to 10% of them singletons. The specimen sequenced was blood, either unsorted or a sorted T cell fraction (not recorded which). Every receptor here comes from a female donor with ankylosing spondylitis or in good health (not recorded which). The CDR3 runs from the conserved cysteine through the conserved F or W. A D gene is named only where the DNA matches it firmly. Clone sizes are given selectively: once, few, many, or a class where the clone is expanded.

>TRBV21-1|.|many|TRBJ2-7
CASFRDRAYLYEQYF
TGTGCCAGCTTCCGGGACAGGGCCTACCTCTACGAGCAGTACTTC
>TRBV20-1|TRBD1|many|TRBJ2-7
CSALDRTSYEQYF
TGCAGTGCCTTGGACAGGACTTCCTACGAGCAGTACTTC
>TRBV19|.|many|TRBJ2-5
CASSIAGSRWETQYF
TGTGCCAGTAGTATAGCGGGGTCTAGATGGGAGACCCAGTACTTC
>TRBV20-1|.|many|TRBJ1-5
CSARGDVYSNQPQHF
TGCAGTGCTAGGGGGGACGTTTATAGCAATCAGCCCCAGCATTTT
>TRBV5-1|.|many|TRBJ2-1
CASSFQVADEYYNEQFF
TGCGCCAGCAGCTTCCAGGTAGCGGACGAATACTACAATGAGCAGTTCTTC
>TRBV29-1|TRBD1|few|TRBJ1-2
CSVADRGDYGYTF
TGCAGCGTTGCCGACAGGGGGGACTATGGCTACACCTTC
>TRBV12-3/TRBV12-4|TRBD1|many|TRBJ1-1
CASSEDRDEAFF
TGTGCCAGCAGCGAAGACAGGGACGAAGCTTTCTTT
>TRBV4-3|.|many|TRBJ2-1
CASSQKPGSGLSNEQFF
TGCGCCAGCAGCCAAAAGCCCGGGAGCGGGTTATCCAATGAGCAGTTCTTC
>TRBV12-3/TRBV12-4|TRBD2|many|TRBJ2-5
CANRLAGVIGETQYF
TGTGCCAACCGACTAGCGGGAGTAATAGGGGAGACCCAGTACTTC
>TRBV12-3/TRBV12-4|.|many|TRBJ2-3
CASSLVVGVEQYF
TGTGCCAGCAGCCTCGTGGTCGGAGTCGAACAGTATTTT
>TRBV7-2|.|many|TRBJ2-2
CASRTVTRSGELFF
TGTGCCAGCAGAACGGTAACCAGGTCGGGGGAGCTGTTTTTT
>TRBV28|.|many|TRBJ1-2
CASSGARGSYGYTF
TGTGCCAGCAGTGGCGCAAGGGGTTCCTATGGCTACACCTTC
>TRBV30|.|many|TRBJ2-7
CAWTQGWNYEQYF
TGTGCCTGGACCCAAGGATGGAACTACGAGCAGTACTTC
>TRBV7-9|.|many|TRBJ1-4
CASSLSPTRENHFF
TGTGCCAGCAGCCTTTCCCCGACGAGAGAGAACCATTTTTTT
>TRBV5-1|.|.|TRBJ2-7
CASSSVLGSYEQYF
TGCGCCAGCAGCTCTGTTCTGGGCTCCTACGAGCAGTACTTC
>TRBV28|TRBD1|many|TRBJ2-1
CASSLRQGVGSEQFF
TGTGCCAGCAGTTTACGACAGGGGGTAGGGAGTGAGCAGTTCTTC
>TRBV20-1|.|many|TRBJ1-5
CSASDYSNQPQHF
TGCAGTGCTAGCGACTATAGCAATCAGCCCCAGCATTTT
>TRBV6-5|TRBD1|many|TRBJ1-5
CASSYDRVDQPQHF
TGTGCCAGCAGTTACGACAGGGTGGACCAGCCCCAGCATTTT
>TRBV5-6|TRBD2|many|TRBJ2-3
CASSFMDSGRDTQYF
TGTGCCAGCAGCTTCATGGATAGCGGGAGGGATACGCAGTATTTT
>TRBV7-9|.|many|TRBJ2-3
CASTTAESTDTQYF
TGTGCCAGCACCACAGCGGAAAGCACAGATACGCAGTATTTT
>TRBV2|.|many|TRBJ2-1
CASRKDSTIYNEQFF
TGTGCCAGCAGAAAGGACTCCACAATTTACAATGAGCAGTTCTTC
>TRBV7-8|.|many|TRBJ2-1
CASSSPQGYNEQFF
TGTGCCAGCAGCTCCCCCCAGGGGTACAATGAGCAGTTCTTC
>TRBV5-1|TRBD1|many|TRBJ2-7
CASSLQKGDSSYEQYF
TGCGCCAGCAGCTTGCAGAAGGGGGACAGCTCCTACGAGCAGTACTTC
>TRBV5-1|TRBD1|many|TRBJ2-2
CASSNDRGQNTGELFF
TGCGCCAGCAGCAATGACAGGGGTCAGAACACCGGGGAGCTGTTTTTT
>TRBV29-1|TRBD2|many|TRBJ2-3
CSVVGGSTDTQYF
TGCAGCGTTGTCGGGGGGAGCACAGATACGCAGTATTTT
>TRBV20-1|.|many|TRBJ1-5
CSARRGRYSNQPQHF
TGCAGTGCTAGAAGAGGGAGGTATAGCAATCAGCCCCAGCATTTT
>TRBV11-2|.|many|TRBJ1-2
CASSKGYGYTF
TGTGCCAGCAGCAAGGGCTATGGCTACACCTTC
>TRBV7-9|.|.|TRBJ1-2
CAGSLVGGPYGYTF
TGTGCCGGCAGCTTAGTCGGAGGACCCTATGGCTACACCTTC
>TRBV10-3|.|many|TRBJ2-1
CAISERQNNEQFF
TGTGCCATCAGTGAGCGCCAGAACAATGAGCAGTTCTTC
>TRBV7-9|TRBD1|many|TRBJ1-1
CASSLAGQGDRAFF
TGTGCCAGCAGCTTAGCGGGCCAGGGGGATCGGGCTTTCTTT
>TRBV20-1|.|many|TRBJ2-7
CSAQTGTSYEQYF
TGCAGTGCTCAGACAGGCACGTCCTACGAGCAGTACTTC
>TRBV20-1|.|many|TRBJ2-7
CSAVPEDSYEQYF
TGCAGTGCCGTACCCGAGGACTCCTACGAGCAGTACTTC
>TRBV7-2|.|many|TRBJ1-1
CASSLVGGWGNTEAFF
TGTGCCAGCAGCTTAGTGGGTGGGTGGGGGAACACTGAAGCTTTCTTT
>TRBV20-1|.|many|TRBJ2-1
CSAPGATYNEQFF
TGCAGTGCCCCCGGGGCGACCTACAATGAGCAGTTCTTC
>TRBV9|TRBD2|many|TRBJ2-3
CASSVGASGRPGGDTQYF
TGTGCCAGCAGCGTGGGAGCTAGCGGGAGGCCCGGGGGTGATACGCAGTATTTT
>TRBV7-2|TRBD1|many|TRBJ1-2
CASSSRGFYGYTF
TGTGCCAGCAGCTCCAGGGGGTTCTATGGCTACACCTTC
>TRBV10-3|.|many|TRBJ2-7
CAISASGDRYF
TGTGCCATCAGTGCTTCCGGGGATCGGTACTTC
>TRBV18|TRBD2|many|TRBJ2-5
CASSATPLSGTSVGDQETQYF
TGTGCCAGCTCAGCAACCCCTCTCTCGGGGACTAGCGTTGGGGATCAAGAGACCCAGTACTTC
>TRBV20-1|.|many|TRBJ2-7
CSARDVNSYEQYF
TGCAGTGCTAGAGATGTGAACTCCTACGAGCAGTACTTC
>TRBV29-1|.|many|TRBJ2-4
CSVEGRVRDIQYF
TGCAGCGTTGAAGGGAGGGTGAGGGACATTCAGTACTTC
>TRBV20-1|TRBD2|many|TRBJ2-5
CSAPTLAGGQETQYF
TGCAGTGCGCCTACACTAGCGGGGGGCCAAGAGACCCAGTACTTC
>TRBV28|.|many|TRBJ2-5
CASSPGAFQETQYF
TGTGCCAGCAGCCCGGGAGCATTCCAAGAGACCCAGTACTTC
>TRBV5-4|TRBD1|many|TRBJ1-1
CASSFTGATTEAFF
TGTGCCAGCAGCTTCACAGGGGCGACCACTGAAGCTTTCTTT
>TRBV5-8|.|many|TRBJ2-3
CASSLGGRIDTQYF
TGTGCCAGCAGCTTGGGTGGGAGAATAGATACGCAGTATTTT
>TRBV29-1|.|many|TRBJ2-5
CSGLRDQETQYF
TGCAGCGGCCTCAGGGACCAAGAGACCCAGTACTTC
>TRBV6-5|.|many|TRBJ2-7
CASSYSTPQMALSYEQYF
TGTGCCAGCAGTTACTCGACGCCGCAGATGGCCTTAAGCTACGAGCAGTACTTC
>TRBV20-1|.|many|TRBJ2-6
CSARTPNGANVLTF
TGCAGTGCTAGAACGCCGAATGGGGCCAACGTCCTGACTTTC
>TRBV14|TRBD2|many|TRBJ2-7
CASSQKALAGGLRYEQYF
TGTGCCAGCAGTCAAAAGGCCTTAGCGGGAGGACTACGCTACGAGCAGTACTTC
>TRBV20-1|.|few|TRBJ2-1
CSARDPRGNYNEQFF
TGCAGTGCTAGAGATCCCAGAGGCAATTACAATGAGCAGTTCTTC
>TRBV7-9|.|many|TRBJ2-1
CASSRLNNEQFF
TGTGCCAGCAGCAGGCTGAACAATGAGCAGTTCTTC
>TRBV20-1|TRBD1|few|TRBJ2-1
CCASSGDRGYNEQFF
TGCTGTGCTAGTTCCGGGGACAGGGGCTACAATGAGCAGTTCTTC
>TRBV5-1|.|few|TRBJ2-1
CASSLVEAGYNEQFF
TGCGCCAGCAGCTTGGTTGAGGCTGGGTACAATGAGCAGTTCTTC